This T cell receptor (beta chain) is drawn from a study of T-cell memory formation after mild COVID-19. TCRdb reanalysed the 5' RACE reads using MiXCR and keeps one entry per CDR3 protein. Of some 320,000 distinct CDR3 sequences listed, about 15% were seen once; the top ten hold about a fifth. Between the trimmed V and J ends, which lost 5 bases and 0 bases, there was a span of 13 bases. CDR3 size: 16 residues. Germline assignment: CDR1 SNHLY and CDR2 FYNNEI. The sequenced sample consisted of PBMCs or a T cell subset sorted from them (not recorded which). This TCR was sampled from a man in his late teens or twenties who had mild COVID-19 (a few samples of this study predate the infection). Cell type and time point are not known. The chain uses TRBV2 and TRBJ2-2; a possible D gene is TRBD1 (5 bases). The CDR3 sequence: CASSSQEYANTGELFF. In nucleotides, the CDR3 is TGTGCCAGCAGTTCACAGGAGTACGCGAACACCGGGGAGCTGTTTTTT.